The source of this TCR beta chain is a study of control samples from healthy donors and cancer patients. Libraries were prepared by immunoSEQ multiplex PCR; TCRdb keeps only in-frame clonotypes and omits some of them. The repertoire holds 110,000 to 150,000 clones, with about 94% as singletons. This clonotype originated in a man aged 55 to 70 with colorectal cancer. Sequenced sample: PBMCs.

CDR3 in DNA: TGTGCCAGCAGCGCCCAAGGGGGGGGAATTCAAGAGACCCAGTACTTC. Translation gives CASSAQGGGIQETQYF. This rearrangement joins TRBV9 to TRBJ2-5; D is possibly TRBD2 (7 bases). Germline CDR1 is SGDLS and CDR2 is YYNGEE. V shed 3 bases and J shed 2 bases, with 17 bases lying between them. The CDR3 is 16 amino acids.